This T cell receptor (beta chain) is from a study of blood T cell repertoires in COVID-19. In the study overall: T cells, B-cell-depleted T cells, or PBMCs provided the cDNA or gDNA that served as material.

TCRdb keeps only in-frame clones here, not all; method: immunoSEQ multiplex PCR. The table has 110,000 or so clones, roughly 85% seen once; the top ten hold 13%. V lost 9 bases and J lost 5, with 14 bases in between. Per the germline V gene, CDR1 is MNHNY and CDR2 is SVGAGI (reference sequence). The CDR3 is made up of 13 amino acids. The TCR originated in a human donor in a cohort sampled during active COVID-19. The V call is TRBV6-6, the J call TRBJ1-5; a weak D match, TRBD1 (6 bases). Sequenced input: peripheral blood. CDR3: CASTRTEYQPQHF. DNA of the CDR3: TGTGCCAGTACACGGACAGAGTATCAGCCCCAGCATTTT.